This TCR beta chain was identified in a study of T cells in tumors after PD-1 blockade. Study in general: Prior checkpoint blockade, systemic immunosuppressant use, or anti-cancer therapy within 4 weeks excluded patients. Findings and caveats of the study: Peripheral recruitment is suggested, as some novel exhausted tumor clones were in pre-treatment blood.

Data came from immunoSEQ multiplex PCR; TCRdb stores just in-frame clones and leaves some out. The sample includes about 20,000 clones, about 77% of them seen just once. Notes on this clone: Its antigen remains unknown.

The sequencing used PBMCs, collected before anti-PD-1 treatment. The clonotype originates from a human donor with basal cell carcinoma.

The CDR3 DNA sequence: TGTGCCAGCAGTGAGTCGACACTTAGCACAGATACGCAGTATTTT. Amino acid sequence: CASSESTLSTDTQYF. V usage is TRBV2 and J usage is TRBJ2-3; D gene ambiguous. The CDR3 sequence is 15 residues long. V lost 3 bases, J lost 0 bases, and 10 bases lay in between. Germline V lookup: CDR1 SNHLY, CDR2 FYNNEI.